These T cell receptor beta chains were read from a single sample in a study of breast tumors, draining lymph nodes, adjacent tissues. TCRdb redid the calling of the multiplex PCR reads with MiXCR, one entry per CDR3 protein. The table has some 110,000 distinct CDR3 sequences, 30% seen once. Sequencing was carried out using axillary lymph node tissue. The receptors derive from a female donor with breast cancer. Some clones in this sample may be carry-over from other donors' samples. The CDR3 runs from the conserved cysteine through the conserved F or W. Fields, in order: clone size, D gene, J gene, V gene, CDR3 DNA, CDR3 protein. The D gene is left open where the match is weak. Only some rows state a clone size, as once, few, many or a class for expanded clones.

abundance: NA; d_gene: NA; j_gene: TRBJ2-2; v_gene: TRBV28; CDR3nt: TGTGCCAGCGGATTTGGGTCCACCGGGGAGCTGTTTTTT; CDR3aa: CASGFGSTGELFF
abundance: many; d_gene: NA; j_gene: TRBJ2-3; v_gene: TRBV29-1; CDR3nt: TGCAGCGTTGATGTCTCAGCAGATACGCAGTATTTT; CDR3aa: CSVDVSADTQYF
abundance: NA; d_gene: TRBD1; j_gene: TRBJ1-1; v_gene: TRBV9; CDR3nt: TGTGCCAGCAGCGCGTCTACAGGGGTAAGAACTGAAGCTTTCTTT; CDR3aa: CASSASTGVRTEAFF
abundance: many; d_gene: NA; j_gene: TRBJ1-6; v_gene: TRBV6-1; CDR3nt: TGTGCCAGTCTCCTTGGGACACCGTTCCCCCTCCACTTT; CDR3aa: CASLLGTPFPLHF
abundance: NA; d_gene: TRBD2; j_gene: TRBJ2-5; v_gene: TRBV24-1; CDR3nt: TGTGCCACCAAAGGACTAGCGGGAGAAGAGACCCAGTACTTC; CDR3aa: CATKGLAGEETQYF
abundance: many; d_gene: NA; j_gene: TRBJ2-7; v_gene: TRBV20-1; CDR3nt: TGCAGTGCTCTAAGAAGGGGGGAGGCGGATTCTGGGCAGTACTTC; CDR3aa: CSALRRGEADSGQYF
abundance: few; d_gene: TRBD1; j_gene: TRBJ1-6; v_gene: TRBV10-3; CDR3nt: TGTGCCATTTCTGGACAGGAGATTAATTCACCCCTCCACTTT; CDR3aa: CAISGQEINSPLHF
abundance: many; d_gene: NA; j_gene: TRBJ2-7; v_gene: TRBV6-5; CDR3nt: TGTGCCAGCAGTCGCCGGGACATTCGCTACGAGCAGTACTTC; CDR3aa: CASSRRDIRYEQYF
abundance: many; d_gene: TRBD1; j_gene: TRBJ2-7; v_gene: TRBV28; CDR3nt: TGTGCCAGCAGTGGGACAGGGGCCTACGAGCAGTACTTC; CDR3aa: CASSGTGAYEQYF
abundance: NA; d_gene: NA; j_gene: TRBJ1-4; v_gene: TRBV7-8; CDR3nt: TGTGCCAGCAGCAGTGAAAAACTGTTTTTT; CDR3aa: CASSSEKLFF
abundance: many; d_gene: TRBD1; j_gene: TRBJ1-5; v_gene: TRBV20-1; CDR3nt: TGCAGTGTCAGCCCGGGACAGTTCAATCAGCCCCAGCATTTT; CDR3aa: CSVSPGQFNQPQHF
abundance: NA; d_gene: TRBD1; j_gene: TRBJ2-6; v_gene: TRBV9; CDR3nt: TGTGCCAGCAGCGAAACAGGGGCCCGGGCCAACGTCCTGACTTTC; CDR3aa: CASSETGARANVLTF
abundance: NA; d_gene: NA; j_gene: TRBJ1-1; v_gene: TRBV19; CDR3nt: TGTGCCAGTAGTATCGGGCTACTACGGCCTGAAGCTTTCTTT; CDR3aa: CASSIGLLRPEAFF
abundance: many; d_gene: TRBD1; j_gene: TRBJ1-4; v_gene: TRBV28; CDR3nt: TGTGCCAGCGATCCGGGACAGGCACAAAAACTGTTTTTT; CDR3aa: CASDPGQAQKLFF
abundance: many; d_gene: NA; j_gene: TRBJ1-2; v_gene: TRBV4-1; CDR3nt: TGCGCCAGCAGCCAACAGAGCCGAAGGGATGGCTACACCTTC; CDR3aa: CASSQQSRRDGYTF
abundance: many; d_gene: NA; j_gene: TRBJ1-2; v_gene: TRBV6-6; CDR3nt: TGTGCCAGCAGCCACGGGGGGGCGCCCCATGGCTACACCTTC; CDR3aa: CASSHGGAPHGYTF
abundance: many; d_gene: TRBD1; j_gene: TRBJ1-2; v_gene: TRBV7-3; CDR3nt: TGTGCCAGCAGCTTAACGGGGGGGGACAGTTTTGGCTACCCCTTC; CDR3aa: CASSLTGGDSFGYPF
abundance: NA; d_gene: NA; j_gene: TRBJ2-6; v_gene: TRBV6-1; CDR3nt: TGTGCCAGCAGTCAAGCGCTTCGACAGTCTGGGGCCAACGTCCTGACTTTC; CDR3aa: CASSQALRQSGANVLTF
abundance: NA; d_gene: TRBD1; j_gene: TRBJ2-1; v_gene: TRBV29-1; CDR3nt: TGCAGCAGTGAGGGGACAGACAATGAGCAGTTCTTC; CDR3aa: CSSEGTDNEQFF
abundance: many; d_gene: NA; j_gene: TRBJ1-4; v_gene: TRBV14; CDR3nt: TGTGCCAGCAGCCAAGCGCGTTCTTCTGATTATAATGAAAAACTGTTTTTT; CDR3aa: CASSQARSSDYNEKLFF
abundance: many; d_gene: TRBD2; j_gene: TRBJ2-7; v_gene: TRBV13; CDR3nt: TGTGCCAGCAGCTCGGGGACTAGCCATAGGGAGCAGTACTTC; CDR3aa: CASSSGTSHREQYF
abundance: NA; d_gene: NA; j_gene: TRBJ2-3; v_gene: TRBV12-3/TRBV12-4; CDR3nt: TGTGCCAGCAGCCCCGCCCCAAGTAGGGGGGCAGATACGCAGTATTTT; CDR3aa: CASSPAPSRGADTQYF
abundance: NA; d_gene: TRBD1; j_gene: TRBJ1-5; v_gene: TRBV29-1; CDR3nt: TGCAGCGCTATGCTGACAGGGGGGAATCAGCCCCAGCATTTT; CDR3aa: CSAMLTGGNQPQHF
abundance: many; d_gene: NA; j_gene: TRBJ2-1; v_gene: TRBV5-1; CDR3nt: TGCGCCAGCAGCTCGGACATTTACAATGAGCAGTTCTTC; CDR3aa: CASSSDIYNEQFF
abundance: NA; d_gene: TRBD1; j_gene: TRBJ1-3; v_gene: TRBV7-7; CDR3nt: TGTGCTAGAGTGACAGGGGTCGGTGGAAACACCATATATTTT; CDR3aa: CARVTGVGGNTIYF
abundance: NA; d_gene: NA; j_gene: TRBJ1-1; v_gene: TRBV5-1; CDR3nt: TGCGCCAGCCTATCGGGCGGCGAAGCTTTCTTT; CDR3aa: CASLSGGEAFF
abundance: many; d_gene: NA; j_gene: TRBJ1-2; v_gene: TRBV7-9; CDR3nt: TGTGCCAGCAGCTTACCAGGACCTTATGGCTACACCTTC; CDR3aa: CASSLPGPYGYTF
abundance: few; d_gene: NA; j_gene: TRBJ2-5; v_gene: TRBV30; CDR3nt: TGTGCCTGGACCCGTCGGGAGACCCAGTACTTC; CDR3aa: CAWTRRETQYF